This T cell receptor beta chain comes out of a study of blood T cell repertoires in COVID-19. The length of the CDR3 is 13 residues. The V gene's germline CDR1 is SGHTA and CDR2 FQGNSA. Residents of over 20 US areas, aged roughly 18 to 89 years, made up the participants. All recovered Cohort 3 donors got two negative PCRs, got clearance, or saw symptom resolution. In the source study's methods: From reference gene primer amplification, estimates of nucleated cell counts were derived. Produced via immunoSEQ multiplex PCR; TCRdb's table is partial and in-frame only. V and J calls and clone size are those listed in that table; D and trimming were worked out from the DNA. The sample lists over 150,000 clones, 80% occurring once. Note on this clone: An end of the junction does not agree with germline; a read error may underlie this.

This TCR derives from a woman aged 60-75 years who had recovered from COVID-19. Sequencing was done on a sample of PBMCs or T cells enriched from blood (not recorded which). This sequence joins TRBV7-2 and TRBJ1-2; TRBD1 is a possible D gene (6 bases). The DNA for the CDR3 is TGTGCCAGCACTGACCTAAGGGGGGGGATAGAGTCCTTC. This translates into CASTDLRGGIESF. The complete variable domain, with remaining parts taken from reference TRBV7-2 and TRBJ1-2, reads GAGVSQSPSNKVTEKGKDVELRCDPISGHTALYWYRQSLGQGLEFLIYFQGNSAPDKSGLPSDRFSAERTGGSVSTLTIQRTQQEDSAVYLCASTDLRGGIESFGSGTRLTVV.